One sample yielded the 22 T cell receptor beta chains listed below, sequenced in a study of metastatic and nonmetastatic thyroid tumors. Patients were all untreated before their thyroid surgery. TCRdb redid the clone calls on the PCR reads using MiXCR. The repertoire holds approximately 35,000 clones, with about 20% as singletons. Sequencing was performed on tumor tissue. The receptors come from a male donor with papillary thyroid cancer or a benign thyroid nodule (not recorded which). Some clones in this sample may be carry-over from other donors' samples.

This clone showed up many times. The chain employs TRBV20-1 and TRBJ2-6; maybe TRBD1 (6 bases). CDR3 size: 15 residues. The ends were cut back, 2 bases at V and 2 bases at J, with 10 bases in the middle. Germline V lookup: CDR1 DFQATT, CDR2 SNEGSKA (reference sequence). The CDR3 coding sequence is TGCAGTGCTAGAACCCCAGGGGCTGGGGCCAACGTCCTGACTTTC. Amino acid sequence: CSARTPGAGANVLTF.

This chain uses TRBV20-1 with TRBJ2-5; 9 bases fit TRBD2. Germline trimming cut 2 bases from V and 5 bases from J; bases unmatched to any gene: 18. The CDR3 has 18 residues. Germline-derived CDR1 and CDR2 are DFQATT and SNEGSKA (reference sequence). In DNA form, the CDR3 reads TGCAGTGCTAGATGGCGGCCGCGGGAGGGCCCTTTTCGGGAGACCCAGTACTTC. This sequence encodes CSARWRPREGPFRETQYF.

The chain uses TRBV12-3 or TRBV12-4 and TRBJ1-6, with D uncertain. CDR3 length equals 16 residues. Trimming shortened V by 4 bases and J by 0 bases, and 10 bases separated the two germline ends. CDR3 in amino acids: CASSSRGSSYNSPLHF. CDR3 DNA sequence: TGTGCCAGCAGTTCCCGGGGAAGCTCCTATAATTCACCCCTCCACTTT.

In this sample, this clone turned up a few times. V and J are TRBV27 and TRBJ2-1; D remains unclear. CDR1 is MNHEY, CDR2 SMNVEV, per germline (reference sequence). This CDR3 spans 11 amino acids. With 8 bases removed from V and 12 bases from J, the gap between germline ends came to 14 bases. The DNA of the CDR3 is TGTGCCAGCGAATCAAGAGATGGGCAGTTCTTC. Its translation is CASESRDGQFF.

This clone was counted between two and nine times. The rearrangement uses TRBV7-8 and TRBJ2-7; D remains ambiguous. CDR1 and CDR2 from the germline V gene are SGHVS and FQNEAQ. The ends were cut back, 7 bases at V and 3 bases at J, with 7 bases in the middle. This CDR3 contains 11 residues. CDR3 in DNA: TGTGCCAGCACCCAGTTCTACGAGCAGTACTTC. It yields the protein CASTQFYEQYF.

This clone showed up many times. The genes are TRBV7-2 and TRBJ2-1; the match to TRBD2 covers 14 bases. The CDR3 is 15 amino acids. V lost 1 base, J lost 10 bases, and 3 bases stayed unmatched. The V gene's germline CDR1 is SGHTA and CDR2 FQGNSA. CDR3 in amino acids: CASSLGLAGGVEQFF. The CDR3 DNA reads TGTGCCAGCAGCTTAGGACTAGCGGGAGGGGTAGAGCAGTTCTTC.

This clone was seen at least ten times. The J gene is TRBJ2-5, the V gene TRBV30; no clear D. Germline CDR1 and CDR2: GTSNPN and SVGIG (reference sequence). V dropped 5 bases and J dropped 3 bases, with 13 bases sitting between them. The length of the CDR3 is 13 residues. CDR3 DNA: TGTGCCTGGGATGCCCTAGAGAAAGAGACCCAGTACTTC. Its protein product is CAWDALEKETQYF.

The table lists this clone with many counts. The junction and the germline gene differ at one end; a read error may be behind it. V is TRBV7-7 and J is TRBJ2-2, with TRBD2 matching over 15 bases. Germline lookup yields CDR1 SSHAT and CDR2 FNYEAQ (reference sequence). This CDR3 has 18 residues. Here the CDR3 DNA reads TGTGCTAGCAGCGCAGGGACTAGCGGGAGGTCGCCCACCGGGGAGCTGTTTTTT. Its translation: CASSAGTSGRSPTGELFF. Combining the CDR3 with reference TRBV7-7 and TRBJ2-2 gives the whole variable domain GAGVSQSPRYKVTKRGQDVTLRCDPISSHATLYWYQQALGQGPEFLTYFNYEAQPDKSGLPSDRFSAERPEGSISTLTIQRTEQRDSAMYRCASSAGTSGRSPTGELFFGEGSRLTVL.

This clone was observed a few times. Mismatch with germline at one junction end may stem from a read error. The CDR3 bases are TGCGCCGGCAGCGAAGTTGCTAACACCGGGGAGCTGTTTTTT. The encoded protein is CAGSEVANTGELFF. V is TRBV5-1 and J is TRBJ2-2, with no clear D. The V gene's germline CDR1 is SGHRS and CDR2 YFSETQ. The CDR3 is 14 amino acids.

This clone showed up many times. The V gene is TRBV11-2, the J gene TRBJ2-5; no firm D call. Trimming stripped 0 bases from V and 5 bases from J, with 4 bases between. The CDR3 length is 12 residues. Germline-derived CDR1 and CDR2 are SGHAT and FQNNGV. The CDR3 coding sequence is TGTGCCAGCAGCTTAGATCATGAGACCCAGTACTTC. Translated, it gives CASSLDHETQYF.

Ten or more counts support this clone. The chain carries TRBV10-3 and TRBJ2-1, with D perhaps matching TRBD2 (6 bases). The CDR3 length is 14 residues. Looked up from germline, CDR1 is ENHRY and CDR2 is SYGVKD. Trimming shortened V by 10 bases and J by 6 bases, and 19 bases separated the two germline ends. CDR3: CATNTRMEGNEQFF. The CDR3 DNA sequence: TGTGCCACGAATACTAGAATGGAGGGCAATGAGCAGTTCTTC.

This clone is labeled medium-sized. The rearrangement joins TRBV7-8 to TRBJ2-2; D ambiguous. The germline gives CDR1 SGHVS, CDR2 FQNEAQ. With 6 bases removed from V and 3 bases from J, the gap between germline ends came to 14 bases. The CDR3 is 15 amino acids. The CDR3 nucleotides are TGTGCCAGCAGTTTAAAGTGGGCGCACACCGGGGAGCTGTTTTTT. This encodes CASSLKWAHTGELFF.

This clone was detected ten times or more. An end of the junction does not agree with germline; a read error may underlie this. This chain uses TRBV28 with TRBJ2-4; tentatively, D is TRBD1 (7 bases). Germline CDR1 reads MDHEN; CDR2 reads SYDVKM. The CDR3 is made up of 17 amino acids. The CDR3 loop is CASSLSLDREDPGEVNF. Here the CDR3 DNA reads TGTGCCAGCAGTTTATCCCTCGACAGGGAGGACCCCGGGGAGGTTAACTTC.

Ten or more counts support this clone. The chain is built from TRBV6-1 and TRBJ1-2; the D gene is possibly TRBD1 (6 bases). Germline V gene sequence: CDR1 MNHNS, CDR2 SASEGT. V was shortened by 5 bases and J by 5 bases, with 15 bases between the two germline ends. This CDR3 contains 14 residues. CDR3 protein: CASSSEGGRYGYTF. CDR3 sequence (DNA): TGTGCCAGCAGTTCCGAGGGGGGACGGTATGGCTACACCTTC.

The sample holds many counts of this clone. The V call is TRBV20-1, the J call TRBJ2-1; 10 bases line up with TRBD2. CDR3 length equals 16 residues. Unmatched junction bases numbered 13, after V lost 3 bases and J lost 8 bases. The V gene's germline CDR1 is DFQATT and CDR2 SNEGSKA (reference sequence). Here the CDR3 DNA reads TGCAGTGCTAGTCCCAGTCGGACTAGCGGCCGATATGAGCAGTTCTTC. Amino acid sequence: CSASPSRTSGRYEQFF.

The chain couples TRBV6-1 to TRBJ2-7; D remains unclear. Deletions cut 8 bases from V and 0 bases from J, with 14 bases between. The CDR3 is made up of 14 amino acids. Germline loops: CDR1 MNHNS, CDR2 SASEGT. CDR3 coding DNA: TGTGCCAGCGGGTCCCCTCGAAGCTCCTACGAGCAGTACTTC. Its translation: CASGSPRSSYEQYF.

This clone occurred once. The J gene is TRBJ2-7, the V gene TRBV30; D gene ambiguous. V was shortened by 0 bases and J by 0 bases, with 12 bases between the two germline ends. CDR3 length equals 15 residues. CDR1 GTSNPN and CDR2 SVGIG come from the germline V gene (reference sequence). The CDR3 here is CAWSVRPGSSYEQYF. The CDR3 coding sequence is TGTGCCTGGAGTGTACGCCCCGGCAGCTCCTACGAGCAGTACTTC.

In nucleotides, the CDR3 is TGTGCCAGCAGCTTAGTCGTGCATTTTGGAACTAATGAAAAACTGTTTTTT. It codes for CASSLVVHFGTNEKLFF. The gene calls are TRBV7-9 and TRBJ1-4, with D unresolved. The ends were cut back, 1 base at V and 1 base at J, with 13 bases in the middle. The CDR3 sequence is 17 residues long. Germline V lookup: CDR1 SEHNR, CDR2 FQNEAQ (reference sequence).

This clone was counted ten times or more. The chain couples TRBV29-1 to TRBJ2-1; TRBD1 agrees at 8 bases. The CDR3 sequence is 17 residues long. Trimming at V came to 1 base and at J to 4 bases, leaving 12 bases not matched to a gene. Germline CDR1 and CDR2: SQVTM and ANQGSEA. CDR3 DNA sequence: TGCAGCGTTGAAGGATTTGGTTCAGGGGGCTTTTACAATGAGCAGTTCTTC. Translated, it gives CSVEGFGSGGFYNEQFF.

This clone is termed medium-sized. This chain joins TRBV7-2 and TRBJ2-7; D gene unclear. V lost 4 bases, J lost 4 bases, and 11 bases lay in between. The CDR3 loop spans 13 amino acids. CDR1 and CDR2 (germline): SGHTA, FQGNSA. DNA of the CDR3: TGTGCCAGCAGCTCAAATGGCTGGTACGAGCAGTACTTC. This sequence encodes CASSSNGWYEQYF.

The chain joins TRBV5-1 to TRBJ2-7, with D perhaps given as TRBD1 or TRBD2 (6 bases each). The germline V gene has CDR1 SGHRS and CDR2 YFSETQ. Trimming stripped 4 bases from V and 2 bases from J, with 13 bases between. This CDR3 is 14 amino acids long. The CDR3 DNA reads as TGCGCCAGCAGCGAACGGGGGCCGGCCTACGAGCAGTACTTC. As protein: CASSERGPAYEQYF.

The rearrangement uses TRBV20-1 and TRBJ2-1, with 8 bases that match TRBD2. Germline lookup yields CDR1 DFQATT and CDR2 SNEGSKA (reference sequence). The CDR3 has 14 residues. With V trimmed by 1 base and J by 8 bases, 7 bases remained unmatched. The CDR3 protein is CSARVGRGWYEQFF. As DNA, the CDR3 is TGCAGTGCTAGAGTCGGGAGGGGTTGGTATGAGCAGTTCTTC.